Each of the 9 T cell receptor beta chains below was sequenced from the same sample in a study of stem cell transplantation in POMP-related autoinflammatory disease. TCRdb keeps only in-frame clones here, not all; method: immunoSEQ multiplex PCR. The data hold roughly 68,000 clones, with just over 90% observed a single time. Sequencing was performed on CD4+ T cells from PBMCs, taken after stem cell transplantation. The origin of the receptors is a human patient with POMP-related autoinflammation and immune dysregulation (PRAID). Some of the T cells might come from the graft donor.

CDR3 DNA: TGTGCCAGCAGCTTAGACTACTATTCCGAGCAGTACTTC. Translated, it gives CASSLDYYSEQYF. The V gene is TRBV7-7, the J gene TRBJ2-7; D not resolved. Germline values: CDR1 SSHAT, CDR2 FNYEAQ (reference sequence). This CDR3 has 13 residues. Between the trimmed V and J ends, which lost 1 base and 6 bases, there was a span of 10 bases.

The chain employs TRBV29-1 and TRBJ1-2, with D possibly being TRBD1 (6 bases). The CDR3 loop spans 14 amino acids. CDR1 and CDR2 (germline): SQVTM, ANQGSEA. The V and J ends lost 3 bases and 4 bases respectively, with 15 bases between them. CDR3 nucleotide sequence: TGCAGCGTTGAGGGGGCTACAGGGACCTATGGCTACACCTTC. It yields the protein CSVEGATGTYGYTF.

This chain links TRBV18 with TRBJ1-1; 7 bases are a match to TRBD1. CDR1 and CDR2 (germline): KGHSH, LQKENI. V trimming: 6 bases; J trimming: 2 bases; junction bases outside the gene matches: 12. This CDR3 is built from 16 residues. Here the CDR3 reads CASSLTGSPINTEAFF. CDR3 in DNA: TGTGCCAGCTCCCTGACAGGGTCCCCTATCAACACTGAAGCTTTCTTT.

This clone came up once. A read error may produce the germline difference seen at one junction end. J is TRBJ1-1 and V is TRBV6-5, with D tentatively TRBD1 (5 bases). The CDR3 totals 12 residues. The germline gives CDR1 MNHEY, CDR2 SVGAGI. The CDR3 reads CASNYRLFEAFF. In DNA, the CDR3 is TGTGCCAGCAATTACAGGCTCTTTGAAGCTTTCTTT.

The V and J genes are TRBV10-2 and TRBJ1-1, with unresolved D. Deletions cut 4 bases from V and 5 bases from J, with 5 bases between. This CDR3 comprises 11 residues. Germline CDR1 is WSHSY and CDR2 is SAAADI. DNA of the CDR3: TGCGCCAGCAGTGTTTTAACTGAAGCTTTCTTT. Encoded protein: CASSVLTEAFF.

The chain carries TRBV10-3 and TRBJ1-2; 10 bases line up with TRBD1. The ends lost 8 bases at V and 2 bases at J; junction bases unmatched: 8. The CDR3 totals 15 residues. Germline V gives CDR1 ENHRY, CDR2 SYGVKD. This CDR3 is CAISGTGVANYGYTF. CDR3 bases: TGTGCCATCTCCGGGACAGGGGTTGCGAACTATGGCTACACCTTC.

The rearrangement uses TRBV24-1 and TRBJ2-1; D tentatively fits TRBD1 or TRBD2 (5 bases each). The CDR3 runs 15 residues. Germline V gene data show CDR1 as KGHDR and CDR2 as SFDVKD. V was shortened by 1 base and J by 8 bases, with 14 bases between the two germline ends. This CDR3 reads CATSDFGQGVHEQFF. The CDR3 region has the DNA TGTGCCACCAGTGATTTTGGCCAGGGAGTGCATGAGCAGTTCTTC.

The chain recombines TRBV7-3 with TRBJ2-7; the match to TRBD2 covers 10 bases. The CDR3 runs to 15 residues. The germline gives CDR1 SGHTA, CDR2 FQGTGA. After removal of 2 bases from V and 1 base from J, the junction contained 2 bases not matched to a gene. CDR3 bases: TGTGCCAGCAGCTTACTAGCGGGAGTTTCCTACGAGCAGTACTTC. The encoded protein is CASSLLAGVSYEQYF.

This clone occurred once. The V and J genes are TRBV27 and TRBJ1-2; 10 bases fit TRBD1. Germline CDR1 reads MNHEY; CDR2 reads SMNVEV (reference sequence). The trim removed 5 bases at V and 2 bases at J, leaving 8 bases unmatched. This CDR3 region has 16 residues. The CDR3 region has the DNA TGTGCCAGCAGTGACAGGGGGCGTTCACTGAACTATGGCTACACCTTC. It yields the protein CASSDRGRSLNYGYTF.